This TCR beta chain came from a study of blood T cell repertoires in COVID-19. Whole-study context: Spain, Italy and the United States supplied samples that represented acute and convalescent COVID-19. Nucleic acid was either cDNA or gDNA, and it came from T cells, B-cell-depleted T cells, or PBMCs.

V was clipped by 8 bases and J by 4 bases, with 6 bases between them. This CDR3 region has 11 residues. Germline loops: CDR1 MNHEY, CDR2 SMNVEV (reference sequence). As originally analysed: Reference gene primer amplification yielded estimated nucleated cell counts. Libraries were prepared by immunoSEQ multiplex PCR; TCRdb keeps only in-frame clonotypes and omits some of them. That table gives V, J and clone size, and the DNA gave D and trimming. This sample has tens of thousands of clones, with 70% to 90% found just once. The receptor was isolated from a human donor with active COVID-19. The donor label of this sample is uncertain. This chain uses TRBV27 with TRBJ2-1; tentatively, D is TRBD2 (6 bases). The sample comprised peripheral blood. The CDR3 region has the DNA TGTGCCAGCGGGGGGTACAATGAGCAGTTCTTC. Translating it yields CASGGYNEQFF.